This is a list of T cell receptor beta chains from one sample in a study of long-term antiretroviral therapy in people with HIV. Profiling relied on immunoSEQ multiplex PCR, and the TCRdb table lists in-frame clones only, not all of them. The sample shows roughly 18,000 clones, 78% of them seen only once. The sequencing here drew on unsorted PBMCs, taken at the start of antiretroviral therapy, before treatment. These receptor sequences come from a woman aged 40 to 55 with HIV. Each CDR3 is given with its conserved first and last residue. Fields, in order: V gene, clone size, D gene, J gene, CDR3 DNA, CDR3 protein. D genes are given only for firm matches. Clone size is given for some rows only: seen once, a few or many times, or a class if the clone is expanded.

TRBV9	NA	TRBD1	TRBJ1-3	TGTGCCAGCAGCAGATCGGGACAGGGGGCGAGAAACACCATATATTTT	CASSRSGQGARNTIYF
TRBV6-1	NA	NA	TRBJ2-7	TGTGCCAGCAGTGAAGTGGACACGGACTACGAGCAGTACTTC	CASSEVDTDYEQYF
TRBV27	NA	TRBD1	TRBJ1-5	TGTGCCAGCAGTCCCACGGGACAGACCTGGTATAGCAATCAGCCCCAGCATTTT	CASSPTGQTWYSNQPQHF
TRBV28	NA	NA	TRBJ1-5	TGTGCCAGCAGCCTCTTACGGGGGCCGAGCAATCAGCCCCAGCATTTT	CASSLLRGPSNQPQHF
TRBV4-1	NA	TRBD2	TRBJ2-1	TGCGCCAGCAGCCGAACCGGGACTAGACAAAGCTCCTACAATGAGCAGTTCTTC	CASSRTGTRQSSYNEQFF
TRBV28	NA	TRBD1	TRBJ1-5	TGTGCCAGCAGTCCAACGGGACAGGGAAGCAATCAGCCCCAGCATTTT	CASSPTGQGSNQPQHF
TRBV4-1	few	TRBD1	TRBJ1-3	TGCGCCAGCAGCCAAGGCCGGACAGGGTCTGGAAACACCATATATTTT	CASSQGRTGSGNTIYF
TRBV5-1	NA	TRBD2	TRBJ2-7	TGCGCCAGCAGCTGGGGACTAGCGGGGGACTACGAGCAGTACTTC	CASSWGLAGDYEQYF
TRBV30	NA	NA	TRBJ1-5	TGTGCCTGGAGTGTATACGGAGGAGGGAGCAATCAGCCCCAGCATTTT	CAWSVYGGGSNQPQHF
TRBV6-6	NA	NA	TRBJ2-1	TGTGCCAGCAGTTACAGGGATTCTTTGGGTGAGCAGTTCTTC	CASSYRDSLGEQFF
TRBV19	NA	NA	TRBJ2-2	TGTGCCAGTAGTTTGCAGGGGAACACCGGGGAGCTGTTTTTT	CASSLQGNTGELFF
TRBV19	NA	NA	TRBJ1-6	TGTGCCAGTAGGCCCGGGGGCGTTTATAATTCACCCCTCCACTTT	CASRPGGVYNSPLHF
TRBV30	NA	TRBD1	TRBJ1-2	TGTGCCGCCTTACCGGACAGGTATGGCTACACCTTC	CAALPDRYGYTF
TRBV18	NA	NA	TRBJ1-6	TGTGCCAGCTCACCTGCAGGTGGGCCAGCCTCTAATTCACCCCTCCACTTT	CASSPAGGPASNSPLHF
TRBV2	few	TRBD1	TRBJ1-2	TGTGCCAGCAGGGGGACAGCCCAGAGTCAAGGCTACACCTTC	CASRGTAQSQGYTF
TRBV7-3	NA	NA	TRBJ2-7	TGTGCCAGCAGCTTAATGCAGGCTGCCTCCTACGAGCAGTACTTC	CASSLMQAASYEQYF
TRBV6-1	NA	NA	TRBJ1-2	TGTGCCAGCCAATGGGACTATGGCTACACCTTC	CASQWDYGYTF